The 19 T cell receptor beta chains presented below share a single source sample, sequenced in a study of control samples from healthy donors and cancer patients (dated by TCRdb to between 2020 and 2021). Libraries were prepared through the immunoSEQ multiplex PCR assay. TCRdb took over this immuneACCESS table, retaining in-frame rearrangements with V and J assigned. Such tables are incomplete; in checked studies, under half of the missing clones stem from an unresolved V gene, and the remainder is unexplained. For this sample there are tens of thousands of clones; roughly 90% appear just once. The top ten hold around 3.6% of the sample. The sequenced sample consisted of blood. The source of these receptors is a woman between 50 and 59 years old in good health.

The CDR3 coding sequence is TGTGCCAGCCGCACATATGGGGGTACCACTGAAGCTTTCTTT. Translation gives CASRTYGGTTEAFF. This chain uses TRBV11-2 with TRBJ1-1; tentatively, D is TRBD1 (5 bases). The length of the CDR3 is 14 residues. The germline gives CDR1 SGHAT, CDR2 FQNNGV. Trimming removed 8 bases at V and 4 bases at J, with 17 bases between.

The chain employs TRBV28 and TRBJ2-3, with TRBD2 identical over 9 bases. CDR3 length: 14 amino acids. CDR1 and CDR2 (germline): MDHEN, SYDVKM. V lost 6 bases, J lost 3 bases, and 4 bases stayed unmatched. CDR3 nucleotide sequence: TGTGCCAGCAGCGCGGGGGGGATAACAGATACGCAGTATTTT. It is translated as CASSAGGITDTQYF.

The rearrangement links TRBV2 to TRBJ2-5; 9 bases fit TRBD2. The CDR3 is 15 residues long. After removal of 3 bases from V and 5 bases from J, the junction contained 7 bases not matched to a gene. Germline CDR1 reads SNHLY; CDR2 reads FYNNEI. CDR3 residues: CASSEELAGFETQYF. In DNA form, the CDR3 reads TGTGCCAGCAGTGAGGAGCTAGCGGGGTTTGAGACCCAGTACTTC.

CDR3 nucleotide sequence: TGTGCCAGCAGTGAATCGGGGGGGTTGAGAACTGGAAACACCATATATTTT. It is translated as CASSESGGLRTGNTIYF. The rearrangement uses TRBV25-1 and TRBJ1-3, with D maybe TRBD1 (5 bases). Germline-derived CDR1 and CDR2 are MGHDK and SYGVNS. This CDR3 is 17 amino acids long. V shed 1 base and J shed 2 bases, with 15 bases lying between them.

The V gene is TRBV29-1, the J gene TRBJ1-2, with D perhaps matching TRBD1 (6 bases). Deletions cut 4 bases from V and 8 bases from J, with 14 bases between. The CDR3 is 12 residues long. Per germline, CDR1 SQVTM and CDR2 ANQGSEA. The CDR3 DNA is TGCAGCGTTGTCGAGGGGGTGGAGGGCTACACCTTC. This gives the protein CSVVEGVEGYTF. The complete variable domain, with remaining parts taken from reference TRBV29-1 and TRBJ1-2, reads SAVISQKPSRDICQRGTSLTIQCQVDSQVTMMFWYRQQPGQSLTLIATANQGSEATYESGFVIDKFPISRPNLTFSTLTVSNMSPEDSSIYLCSVVEGVEGYTFGSGTRLTVV.

This clone was counted a few times. V and J are TRBV2 and TRBJ2-2, with a possible D match to TRBD1 (5 bases). Germline loops: CDR1 SNHLY, CDR2 FYNNEI. The CDR3 consists of 13 residues. The V end lost 5 bases, the J end lost 5 bases, and 9 bases lay between the germline ends. CDR3 protein: CASSLGRTGELFF. CDR3 in DNA: TGTGCCAGCAGTTTGGGGCGGACCGGGGAGCTGTTTTTT.

The gene calls are TRBV6-5 and TRBJ2-5; D unresolved. The CDR3 totals 14 residues. Trimming stripped 8 bases from V and 5 bases from J, with 18 bases between. Germline assignment: CDR1 MNHEY and CDR2 SVGAGI. CDR3 DNA sequence: TGTGCCAGCGCGGTCCCAACAACAAAGGAGACCCAGTACTTC. Residues: CASAVPTTKETQYF.

The chain carries TRBV7-8 and TRBJ1-4; no clear D. V gave up 3 bases and J gave up 8 bases, with 7 bases separating them. The CDR3 consists of 12 residues. Per the germline V gene, CDR1 is SGHVS and CDR2 is FQNEAQ. The CDR3 here is CASSFSAEKLFF. CDR3 in DNA: TGTGCCAGCAGCTTTTCAGCAGAAAAACTGTTTTTT. Complete variable domain (other parts from reference TRBV7-8 and TRBJ1-4): GAGVSQSPRYKVAKRGQDVALRCDPISGHVSLFWYQQALGQGPEFLTYFQNEAQLDKSGLPSDRFFAERPEGSVSTLKIQRTQQEDSAVYLCASSFSAEKLFFGSGTQLSVL.

The V gene is TRBV7-9, the J gene TRBJ1-2, with 7 positions matching TRBD1. This CDR3 has 14 amino acids. The germline V gene has CDR1 SEHNR and CDR2 FQNEAQ (reference sequence). After removal of 0 bases from V and 8 bases from J, the junction contained 6 bases not matched to a gene. As DNA, the CDR3 is TGTGCCAGCAGCTTAGCTTCCGGGACAGACGGCTACACCTTC. This sequence encodes CASSLASGTDGYTF.

The V gene is TRBV5-1, the J gene TRBJ2-3, with 11 bases lining up with TRBD2. CDR3 length: 16 amino acids. Germline CDR1 SGHRS, CDR2 YFSETQ. V shed 1 base and J 4 bases; nucleotides not matched to a gene: 5. CDR3 sequence: CASSLSSGGWADTQYF. The CDR3 DNA reads as TGCGCCAGCAGCTTGTCTAGCGGGGGGTGGGCAGATACGCAGTATTTT.

The chain joins TRBV6-5 to TRBJ1-5; unclear D gene. V dropped 6 bases and J dropped 1 base, with 10 bases sitting between them. Germline values: CDR1 MNHEY, CDR2 SVGAGI. The CDR3 sequence is 14 residues long. Here the CDR3 DNA reads TGTGCCAGCAGCCCCGGACGGAGCAATCAGCCCCAGCATTTT. This encodes CASSPGRSNQPQHF.

The rearrangement uses TRBV10-3 and TRBJ1-1, with D possibly TRBD1 on 5 matching bases. This CDR3 has 18 residues. With 3 bases removed from V and 4 bases from J, the gap between germline ends came to 24 bases. Per germline, CDR1 ENHRY and CDR2 SYGVKD. CDR3 sequence reads: CAISETLHQQGKGTEAFF. DNA for the CDR3: TGTGCCATCAGTGAAACCCTACACCAGCAGGGCAAGGGCACTGAAGCTTTCTTT.

This chain connects TRBV7-9 to TRBJ1-2; no firm D call. There are 16 residues in the CDR3. Per germline, CDR1 SEHNR and CDR2 FQNEAQ (reference sequence). The V end lost 2 bases, the J end lost 2 bases, and 15 bases lay between the germline ends. CDR3: CASSLYPPKGNYGYTF. For the CDR3, the DNA is TGTGCCAGCAGCTTATATCCCCCGAAGGGCAACTATGGCTACACCTTC.

The gene calls are TRBV20-1 and TRBJ1-4; TRBD1 aligns across 11 bases. Germline trimming cut 3 bases from V and 10 bases from J; bases unmatched to any gene: 10. Germline V lookup: CDR1 DFQATT, CDR2 SNEGSKA (reference sequence). The CDR3 has 15 residues. CDR3: CSASDRAGTGGKLFF. The CDR3 bases are TGCAGTGCTAGTGACCGGGCCGGGACAGGGGGAAAACTGTTTTTT.

The chain combines TRBV2 with TRBJ1-5; 8 bases align to TRBD1. Germline trimming cut 7 bases from V and 7 bases from J; bases unmatched to any gene: 12. The CDR3 length is 15 residues. The germline V gene has CDR1 SNHLY and CDR2 FYNNEI. CDR3: CASTGTGGSRQPQHF. CDR3 nucleotide sequence: TGTGCCAGCACTGGGACAGGAGGGTCCCGGCAGCCCCAGCATTTT.

The sample holds a few counts of this clone. V and J are TRBV4-3 and TRBJ2-4; D possibly corresponds to TRBD1 (5 bases). Germline values: CDR1 LGHNA, CDR2 YSLEER. CDR3 length: 16 amino acids. Trimming removed 0 bases at V and 0 bases at J, with 9 bases between. In DNA, the CDR3 is TGCGCCAGCAGCCAAGACCAGGGAATAGCCAAAAACATTCAGTACTTC. It is translated as CASSQDQGIAKNIQYF.

This clone appeared a few times. V usage is TRBV6-2 or TRBV6-3 and J usage is TRBJ1-6; TRBD1 aligns across 9 bases. The germline V gene encodes CDR1 MNHEY and CDR2 SVGEGT. CDR3 length: 14 residues. Unmatched junction bases numbered 4, after V lost 4 bases and J lost 9 bases. CDR3 DNA: TGTGCCAGCAGTTCACGGACAGGGGCTTCACCCCTCCACTTT. This sequence encodes CASSSRTGASPLHF.

This clone came up once. The genes are TRBV5-1 and TRBJ2-2, with TRBD1 as a possible D gene (6 bases). V lost 5 bases and J 0 bases, leaving 14 bases between the germline ends. CDR1 and CDR2 (germline): SGHRS, YFSETQ. The CDR3 sequence is 16 residues long. The CDR3 DNA follows: TGCGCCAGCAGGCCGGGGACACAGACGAACACCGGGGAGCTGTTTTTT. Translating it yields CASRPGTQTNTGELFF.

The chain recombines TRBV28 with TRBJ1-2; TRBD1 matches at 7 bases. The V segment lost 6 bases and the J segment 0 bases; nucleotides outside the gene matches: 7. This CDR3 region has 15 residues. Germline values: CDR1 MDHEN, CDR2 SYDVKM. The DNA of the CDR3 is TGTGCCAGCAGACGCGGGACAGCCCCTAACTATGGCTACACCTTC. Residues: CASRRGTAPNYGYTF.